Included here is one T cell receptor (beta chain) sequence, with context. Its antigen remains unidentified. Assay: immunoSEQ multiplex PCR; the TCRdb copy retains only in-frame clones and omits some. This sample has under 600,000 clones; roughly 98% occur once, and the top ten carry more than 0.3%. The naive CD8 fraction comprised CD45RO-negative cells positively selected for CCR7 and excluded terminally differentiated effector memory CD45RA+ cells. The donors were adults (healthy and HIV-negative) with no recent acute infections or vaccinations. Donors were Caucasian adults residing in Nashville, Tennessee, USA. CDR1 SGHRS and CDR2 YFSETQ come from the germline V gene. This CDR3 contains 12 residues. V dropped 4 bases and J dropped 3 bases, with 8 bases sitting between them. This sample is part of a study of shared clonotypes between healthy human individuals. Study-wide results and limits: Across subsets, estimated richness was generally greater for naive than for memory populations. Sharing across four donors was highest in naive CD4 (around 5%) and lowest in memory CD8 (about 0.4%).

V is TRBV5-1 and J is TRBJ2-7; D unclear. The clonotype comes from a man between 25 and 39 years old in good health. Input material: naive CD8+ T cells sorted from blood. The CDR3 is CASSGSLYEQYF. The CDR3 bases are TGCGCCAGCAGCGGCAGCCTCTACGAGCAGTACTTC.